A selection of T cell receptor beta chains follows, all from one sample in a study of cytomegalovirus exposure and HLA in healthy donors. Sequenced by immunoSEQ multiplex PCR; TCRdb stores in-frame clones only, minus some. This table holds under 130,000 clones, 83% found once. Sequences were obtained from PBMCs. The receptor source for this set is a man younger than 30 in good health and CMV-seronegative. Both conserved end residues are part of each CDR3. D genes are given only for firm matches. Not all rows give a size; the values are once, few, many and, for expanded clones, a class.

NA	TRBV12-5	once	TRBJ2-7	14	TGTGCTAGTGGTTTGGACGGGTCCCTTGGGGAGCAGTACTTC	CASGLDGSLGEQYF
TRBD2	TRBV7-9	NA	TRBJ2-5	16	TGTGCCAGCAGCCCGTTAGCGGGAGGGCCAGGAGAGACCCAGTACTTC	CASSPLAGGPGETQYF
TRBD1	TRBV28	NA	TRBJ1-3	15	TGTGCCAGCAGCTCGGGACAGGGTTATGGAAACACCATATATTTT	CASSSGQGYGNTIYF
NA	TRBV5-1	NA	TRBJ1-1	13	TGCGCCAGCAGCTTGGCAGGACTAACTGAAGCTTTCTTT	CASSLAGLTEAFF
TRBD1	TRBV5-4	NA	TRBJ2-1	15	TGTGCCAGCAGCGTCCGGGACAGGGTCTACAATGAGCAGTTCTTC	CASSVRDRVYNEQFF
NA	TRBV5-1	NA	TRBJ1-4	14	TGCGCCAGCAGTCCGGCCCAGGGGCCCGAAAAACTGTTTTTT	CASSPAQGPEKLFF
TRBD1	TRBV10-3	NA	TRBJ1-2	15	TGTGCCATCAGACCTGGACAGGGAAGTAACTATGGCTACACCTTC	CAIRPGQGSNYGYTF
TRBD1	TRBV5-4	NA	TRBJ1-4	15	TGTGCCAGCGGGGGACCGGGACAGGGCGATGAAAAACTGTTTTTT	CASGGPGQGDEKLFF
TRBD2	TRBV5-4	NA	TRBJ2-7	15	TGTGCCAGCAGCTTGGCGGGACTAGCGCTTGTCGAGCAGTACTTC	CASSLAGLALVEQYF
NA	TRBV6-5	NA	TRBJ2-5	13	TGTGCCAGCAGTACCCGAGGGGGAGAGACCCAGTACTTC	CASSTRGGETQYF
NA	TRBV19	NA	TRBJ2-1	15	TGTGCCAGTAGTATGGCGGGCCTACCTAGTGAGGGGCAGTTCTTC	CASSMAGLPSEGQFF
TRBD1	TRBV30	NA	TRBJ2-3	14	TGTGCCTGGTCCCAGGGGGATAGCACAGATACGCAGTATTTT	CAWSQGDSTDTQYF
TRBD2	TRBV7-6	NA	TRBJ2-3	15	TGTGCCAGCAGCCCAACTAGCGGCATCACAGATACGCAGTATTTT	CASSPTSGITDTQYF
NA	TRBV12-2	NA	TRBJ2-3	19	TGTGCAAGTCGCTTAGAGGAAGGTAGCGGGAGGGCCTTCGCAAGTAAGCAGTATTTT	CASRLEEGSGRAFASKQYF
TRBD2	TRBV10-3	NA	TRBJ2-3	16	TGTGCCATCAGTGAGTGGGTTAGCGGGAACACAGATACGCAGTATTTT	CAISEWVSGNTDTQYF
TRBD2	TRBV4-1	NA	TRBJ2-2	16	TGCGCCAGCAGCCAAGATCTCGGGAGGGAGACCGGGGAGCTGTTTTTT	CASSQDLGRETGELFF
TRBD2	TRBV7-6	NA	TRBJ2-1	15	TGTGCCAGCAGCTTGGGGACTAGCGGATACAATGAGCAGTTCTTC	CASSLGTSGYNEQFF
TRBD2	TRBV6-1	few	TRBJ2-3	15	TGTGCCGCGAGGGCAAGCGGGAGGCTCCCAGATACGCAGTATTTT	CAARASGRLPDTQYF
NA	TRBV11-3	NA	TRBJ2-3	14	TGTGCCAGCAGCACGGGACTTGGCACAGATACGCAGTATTTT	CASSTGLGTDTQYF
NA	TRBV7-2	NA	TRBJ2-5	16	TGTGCCAGCAGCGCCGGACAGTCTAATCCCCAAGAGACCCAGTACTTC	CASSAGQSNPQETQYF
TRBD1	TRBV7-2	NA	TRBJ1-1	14	TGTGCCAGCAGCTTACAGACAGGGGGCACTGAAGCTTTCTTT	CASSLQTGGTEAFF
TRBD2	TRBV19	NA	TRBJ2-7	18	TGTGCCAGTAGTAGGTCTAGCGGGAGTTTCAGTCAGGACTACGAGCAGTACTTC	CASSRSSGSFSQDYEQYF
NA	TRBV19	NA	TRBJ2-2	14	TGTGCCAGTAGTACCCCCGGGGAGGGGGGAGTGCTGTTTTTT	CASSTPGEGGVLFF
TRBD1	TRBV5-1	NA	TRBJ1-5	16	TGCGCCAGCAGCTTGGGGGTAGGGACAGCCAGTCAGCCCCAGCATTTT	CASSLGVGTASQPQHF
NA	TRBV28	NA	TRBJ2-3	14	TGTGCCAGCAGTTCCCCGGGAGGCACAGATACGCAGTATTTT	CASSSPGGTDTQYF
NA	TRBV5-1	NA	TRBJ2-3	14	TGCGCCAGCAGGTTAGGGGGAGGCACAGATACGCAGTATTTT	CASRLGGGTDTQYF
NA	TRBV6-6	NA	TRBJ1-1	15	TGTGCCAGCAGCTTGACGGGACACGTGAACACTGAAGCTTTCTTT	CASSLTGHVNTEAFF
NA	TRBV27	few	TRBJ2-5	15	TGTGCCAGCAGTCGTTCACCTTCCTCGGGGGAGACCCAGTACTTC	CASSRSPSSGETQYF
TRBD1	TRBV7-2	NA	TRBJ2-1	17	TGTGCCAGCAGCCAAAGTCCGCCGGGACAGGGTGATCATGAGCAGTTCTTC	CASSQSPPGQGDHEQFF
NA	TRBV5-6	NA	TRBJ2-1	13	TGTGCCAGCAGCGAAGGGACTTCTAATGAGCAGTTCTTC	CASSEGTSNEQFF
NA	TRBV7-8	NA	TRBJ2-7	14	TGTGCCAGCAGCTTAGGCCTAGTGAACTACGAGCAGTACTTC	CASSLGLVNYEQYF
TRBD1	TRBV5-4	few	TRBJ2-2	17	TGTGCCAGCAGCGCGACTGTAGGGACAGGGCGCACCGGGGAGCTGTTTTTT	CASSATVGTGRTGELFF
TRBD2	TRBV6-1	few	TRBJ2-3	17	TGTGCCAGCAGTGAGACTAGCGGGAGGGTACGCACAGATACGCAGTATTTT	CASSETSGRVRTDTQYF
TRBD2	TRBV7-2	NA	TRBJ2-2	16	TGTGCCAGCAGCTTATGGGGGAGGGAAAACACCGGGGAGCTGTTTTTT	CASSLWGRENTGELFF
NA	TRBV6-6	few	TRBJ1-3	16	TGTGCCAGCAGTTACTTCCGGACAAACTCTGGAAACACCATATATTTT	CASSYFRTNSGNTIYF
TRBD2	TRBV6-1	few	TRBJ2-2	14	TGTGCCAGCAGTCTAGCGGGAGAGACCGGGGAGCTGTTTTTT	CASSLAGETGELFF
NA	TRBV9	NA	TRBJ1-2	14	TGTGCCAGCAGCGTAGAAGGGGATTCTCTCGGCTACACCTTC	CASSVEGDSLGYTF
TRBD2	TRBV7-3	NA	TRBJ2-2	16	TGTGCCAGCAGCCCCTCCCTAGCGGGAGACACCGGGGAGCTGTTTTTT	CASSPSLAGDTGELFF
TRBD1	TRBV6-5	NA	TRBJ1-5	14	TGTGCCAGCAGCCAGACAGGGGGTAATCAGCCCCAGCATTTT	CASSQTGGNQPQHF
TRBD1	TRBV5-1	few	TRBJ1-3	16	TGCGCCAGCAGCCCAGGACAGGAGAGCTCTGGAAACACCATATATTTT	CASSPGQESSGNTIYF
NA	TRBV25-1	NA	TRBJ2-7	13	TGTGCCAGCACCCCCGGGTTAGGGGGCGAGCAGTACTTC	CASTPGLGGEQYF
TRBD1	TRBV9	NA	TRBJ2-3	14	TGTGCCAGCACCATGGGACAGGTGGGAGATACGCAGTATTTT	CASTMGQVGDTQYF
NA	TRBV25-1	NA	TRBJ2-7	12	TGTGCCAGCAGTGAAGGGAGCTACGAGCAGTACTTC	CASSEGSYEQYF
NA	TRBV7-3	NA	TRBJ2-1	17	TGTGCCAGCAGCTTAGACTCCCCTGTAAGCTCCTACAATGAGCAGTTCTTC	CASSLDSPVSSYNEQFF
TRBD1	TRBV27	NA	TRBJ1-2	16	TGTGCCAGCAGTTTGTTGAACAGGGGTGTTTCTTATGGCTACACCTTC	CASSLLNRGVSYGYTF
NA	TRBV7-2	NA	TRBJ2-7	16	TGTGCCAGCAGTTATATCAGTTCAGGGCAACCCTACGAGCAGTACTTC	CASSYISSGQPYEQYF
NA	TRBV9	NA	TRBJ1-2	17	TGTGCCAGCAGCGTAGAAGGAGGCCCAAGAAGTGCCTATGGCTACACCTTC	CASSVEGGPRSAYGYTF
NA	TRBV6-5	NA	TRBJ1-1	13	TGTGCCAGCAGTGAACCGGGGGACCCTGAAGCTTTCTTT	CASSEPGDPEAFF
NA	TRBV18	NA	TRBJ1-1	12	TGTGCCAGCTCACCCTCATCGAGAACAGCTTTCTTT	CASSPSSRTAFF
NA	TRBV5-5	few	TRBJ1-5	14	TGTGCCAGCAGCTTGGTCTTGAGCAATCAGCCCCAGCATTTT	CASSLVLSNQPQHF
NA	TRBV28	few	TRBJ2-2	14	TGTGCCAGCAGCGAACAGCCTAACACCGGGGAGCTGTTTTTT	CASSEQPNTGELFF
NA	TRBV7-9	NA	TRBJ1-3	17	TGTTCCAGCAGCTTACATCGGTCTGGACTCTCTGGAAACACCATATATTTT	CSSSLHRSGLSGNTIYF
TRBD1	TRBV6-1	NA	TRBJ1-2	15	TGTGCCAGCAGTGGGGGGACAGGATCTAACTATGGCTACACCTTC	CASSGGTGSNYGYTF